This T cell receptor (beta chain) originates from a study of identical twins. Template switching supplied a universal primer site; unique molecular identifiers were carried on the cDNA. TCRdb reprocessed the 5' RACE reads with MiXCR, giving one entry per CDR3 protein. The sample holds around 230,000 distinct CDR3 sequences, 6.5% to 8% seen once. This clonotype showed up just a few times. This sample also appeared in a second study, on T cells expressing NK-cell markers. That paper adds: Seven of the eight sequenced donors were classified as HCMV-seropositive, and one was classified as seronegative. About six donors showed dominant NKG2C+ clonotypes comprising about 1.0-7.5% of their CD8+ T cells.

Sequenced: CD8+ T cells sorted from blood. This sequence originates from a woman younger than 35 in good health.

The DNA of the CDR3 is TGTGCCAGCAGCCACCCGGCCGGGAGAACGTACCAAGAGACCCAGTACTTC. Translation gives CASSHPAGRTYQETQYF. The chain joins TRBV7-9 to TRBJ2-5; possibly TRBD2 for D (6 bases). Germline lookup yields CDR1 SEHNR and CDR2 FQNEAQ (reference sequence). The CDR3 totals 17 residues. Trimming cost V 5 bases and J 0 bases, with 19 bases left between them. The whole variable domain, remainder taken from reference TRBV7-9 and TRBJ2-5, is DTGVSQNPRHKITKRGQNVTFRCDPISEHNRLYWYRQTLGQGPEFLTYFQNEAQLEKSRLLSDRFSAERPKGSFSTLEIQRTEQGDSAMYLCASSHPAGRTYQETQYFGPGTRLLVL.